This TCR beta chain was captured by sequencing in a study of blood T cells in healthy people across ages. Study context: Template switching captured about one barcoded beta molecule per two T cells. General study findings and limits: Naive T cell percentage showed a strong correlation with the diversity of TCR beta.

About this clonotype: Antigen specificity is unknown.

A second 7 to 11 cycle PCR used barcoded and J-beta primers. MiXCR was run by TCRdb on the 5' RACE reads, yielding one entry per CDR3 protein. The table records 1 million or so distinct CDR3 sequences, 35% to 55% of them present only once. Sequencing was done on a sample of blood. This receptor was obtained from a woman aged 60-75 years in good health.

The CDR3 nucleotides read TGTGCCAGCAGCTTTAAGGCGGGAGGGACAGATACGCAGTATTTT. Residues: CASSFKAGGTDTQYF. The V call is TRBV7-3, the J call TRBJ2-3; 9 nucleotides match TRBD2. The CDR3 sequence is 15 residues long. After removal of 3 bases from V and 3 bases from J, the junction contained 4 bases not matched to a gene. Germline loops: CDR1 SGHTA, CDR2 FQGTGA. Using reference TRBV7-3 and TRBJ2-3 for the parts outside the CDR3, the full variable domain is GAGVSQTPSNKVTEKGKYVELRCDPISGHTALYWYRQSLGQGPEFLIYFQGTGAADDSGLPNDRFFAVRPEGSVSTLKIQRTERGDSAVYLCASSFKAGGTDTQYFGPGTRLTVL.